A single sample gave rise to the 21 T cell receptor beta chains below, sequenced in a study of CD8 T cells in ankylosing spondylitis. From the 5' RACE reads, TCRdb called clonotypes with MiXCR, one entry per CDR3 protein. The table includes about 160,000 distinct CDR3 sequences, around 8.9% detected once. Sequencing was performed on blood, either unsorted or a sorted T cell fraction (not recorded which). Receptors were obtained from a female donor with ankylosing spondylitis or in good health (not recorded which).

This clonotype was seen a single time. This chain links TRBV28 with TRBJ1-5, with D hard to call. V was pared by 3 bases and J by 1 base, with 7 bases between. The germline V gene has CDR1 MDHEN and CDR2 SYDVKM. The CDR3 is made up of 14 amino acids. The CDR3 region has the DNA TGTGCCAGCAGTTTCATACAGAGCAATCAGCCCCAGCATTTT. This codes for CASSFIQSNQPQHF.

The chain has TRBV7-2 and TRBJ2-7, with a weak D call TRBD1 (6 bases). V was pared by 3 bases and J by 2 bases, with 11 bases between. The CDR3 is 14 residues long. CDR1 SGHTA and CDR2 FQGNSA come from the germline V gene. CDR3 sequence (DNA): TGTGCCAGCAGCTTCCCCAACAGGGCCTACGAGCAGTACTTC. Amino acids: CASSFPNRAYEQYF.

A few counts support this clonotype. This chain uses TRBV28 with TRBJ2-1, with 11 positions matching TRBD2. V lost 6 bases, J lost 8 bases, and 9 bases stayed unmatched. CDR3 size: 15 residues. Looked up from germline, CDR1 is MDHEN and CDR2 is SYDVKM. The CDR3 bases are TGTGCCAGCAGCCGAACTAGCGGGAGTATCGATGAGCAGTTCTTC. Amino acid sequence: CASSRTSGSIDEQFF.

The chain carries TRBV28 and TRBJ2-1, with a tentative D call TRBD1 (6 bases). The germline V gene has CDR1 MDHEN and CDR2 SYDVKM. The CDR3 length is 15 residues. V lost 2 bases, J lost 6 bases, and 14 bases lay in between. The CDR3 nucleotides read TGTGCCAGCAGTTTAACGGACAGACCGTTCAATGAGCAGTTCTTC. It codes for CASSLTDRPFNEQFF.

This clonotype has a count of ten or more. The chain uses TRBV20-1 and TRBJ2-7, with 11 bases fitting TRBD1. The ends lost 5 bases at V and 4 bases at J; junction bases unmatched: 4. Germline V gives CDR1 DFQATT, CDR2 SNEGSKA (reference sequence). The CDR3 spans 13 residues. The DNA for the CDR3 is TGCAGTGCTCGGGGACAGGGGGGATACGAGCAGTACTTC. It specifies CSARGQGGYEQYF.

This clonotype was detected only a few times. The chain uses TRBV4-2 and TRBJ2-7, with TRBD2 as a possible D gene (5 bases). The germline V gene encodes CDR1 LGHNA and CDR2 YNFKEQ. The ends were cut back, 0 bases at V and 1 base at J, with 13 bases in the middle. CDR3 length equals 16 residues. CDR3 residues: CASSQEPTITSYEQYF. DNA for the CDR3: TGTGCCAGCAGCCAAGAACCGACTATTACGTCCTACGAGCAGTACTTC.

The chain is built from TRBV9 and TRBJ2-7, with 9 positions matching TRBD2. The germline CDR1 and CDR2 sequences are SGDLS and YYNGEE. The CDR3 is made up of 16 amino acids. J was trimmed by 3 bases and V by 4 bases; bases with no gene match: 11. CDR3 in DNA: TGTGCCAGCAGCCCCGAAGGGGTAGCGGGAGTCTACGAGCAGTACTTC. Its translation is CASSPEGVAGVYEQYF.

The genes are TRBV30 and TRBJ2-1; TRBD2 agrees at 7 bases. V shed 4 bases, J shed 10 bases, and the junction held 10 bases outside the gene matches. This CDR3 is built from 13 residues. Germline CDR1 is GTSNPN and CDR2 is SVGIG (reference sequence). In DNA, the CDR3 is TGTGCCTGGACTAGCGGCAACCCAGGGGAGCAGTTCTTC. It translates to CAWTSGNPGEQFF.

This clonotype was recorded a few times. The J gene is TRBJ2-3, the V gene TRBV10-1; 13 bases are shared with TRBD2. With 6 bases clipped from V and 2 bases from J, the junction kept 8 bases outside the gene matches. Germline loops: CDR1 WNHNN, CDR2 SYGVQD (reference sequence). The length of the CDR3 is 17 residues. In nucleotides, the CDR3 is TGCGCCAGCAGCGCCCTGGGACTAGCGGGACCCACAGATACGCAGTATTTT. Amino acids: CASSALGLAGPTDTQYF.

V usage is TRBV19 and J usage is TRBJ1-1; D is unresolved. This CDR3 is 13 amino acids long. The germline gives CDR1 LNHDA, CDR2 SQIVND (reference sequence). Between the trimmed V and J ends, which lost 10 bases and 4 bases, there was a span of 16 bases. The DNA for the CDR3 is TGTGCCACCACTGATGTGGGGTTCACTGAAGCTTTCTTT. Protein sequence: CATTDVGFTEAFF.

This CDR3 reads CASSSRSVEQYF. The CDR3 DNA follows: TGTGCCAGCAGCTCCCGCTCTGTAGAGCAGTACTTC. The rearrangement joins TRBV13 to TRBJ2-7, with D hard to call. In germline, CDR1 is PRHDT, CDR2 FYEKMQ (reference sequence). V was pared by 4 bases and J by 7 bases, with 11 bases between. This CDR3 contains 12 residues.

This clonotype has a count of ten or more. J is TRBJ2-1 and V is TRBV3-1; D is perhaps TRBD2 (6 bases). The CDR3 extends over 15 amino acids. Germline V gene sequence: CDR1 LGHDT, CDR2 YNNKEL (reference sequence). V was pared by 2 bases and J by 0 bases, with 8 bases between. The CDR3, as DNA: TGTGCCAGCAGCCAACCGACTAGCTCCTACAATGAGCAGTTCTTC. It codes for CASSQPTSSYNEQFF.

The sample holds a few counts of this clonotype. The CDR3 reads CAIRVRGALSDTQYF. CDR3 DNA: TGTGCCATCAGAGTTAGGGGAGCCCTCTCAGATACGCAGTATTTT. This chain links TRBV10-3 with TRBJ2-3, with D possibly being TRBD1 or TRBD2 (5 bases each). CDR3 length: 15 amino acids. The V and J ends lost 6 bases and 4 bases respectively, with 17 bases between them. The V gene's germline CDR1 is ENHRY and CDR2 SYGVKD.

The chain has TRBV12-5 and TRBJ1-2; a possible D gene is TRBD1 (5 bases). The CDR3 runs to 14 residues. Germline CDR1 LGHNT, CDR2 FRNRAP. V lost 3 bases to trimming and J lost 5 bases, with 13 bases between them. The CDR3 sequence: CASGFTTGVYGYTF. DNA for the CDR3: TGTGCTAGTGGTTTCACCACAGGTGTGTATGGCTACACCTTC.

The CDR3 region has the DNA TGCAGTGCTAGAGGGACTAGCGGGGGAAATGAGCAGTTCTTC. Protein product: CSARGTSGGNEQFF. The chain combines TRBV20-1 with TRBJ2-1, with TRBD2 matching 13 bases. The CDR3 has 14 amino acids. Looked up from germline, CDR1 is DFQATT and CDR2 is SNEGSKA (reference sequence). V shed 1 base, J shed 7 bases, and the junction held 1 base outside the gene matches.

This clonotype occurred a few times. This sequence joins TRBV7-9 and TRBJ1-1; D uncertain. The V end was cut by 5 bases, the J end by 0 bases, with 16 bases between. The CDR3 has 16 residues. The germline CDR1 and CDR2 sequences are SEHNR and FQNEAQ (reference sequence). The CDR3 sequence: CASSPTVPSMNTEAFF. CDR3 nucleotides: TGTGCCAGCAGCCCTACAGTACCGAGCATGAACACTGAAGCTTTCTTT.

This clonotype was seen many times. J is TRBJ2-7 and V is TRBV12-3 or TRBV12-4; TRBD1 agrees at 11 bases. With 3 bases clipped from V and 4 bases from J, the junction kept 2 bases outside the gene matches. The CDR3 is 14 residues long. DNA for the CDR3: TGTGCCAGCAGTTTCGGGACAGGGGGTTACGAGCAGTACTTC. Protein sequence: CASSFGTGGYEQYF.

This clonotype was seen a few times. The CDR3 end shows no conserved phenylalanine or tryptophan, and so a read error is likely. Because the CDR3's place on the DNA is in doubt, the DNA is left out and the CDR3 is given as listed by TCRdb. The chain recombines TRBV6-5 with TRBJ1-2; the DNA was not compared with TRBD1, the D call given in the table. Germline lookup yields CDR1 MNHEY and CDR2 SVGAGI. The CDR3 numbers 13 amino acids, ends counted. This chain's CDR3 is CASSYPLWTVPPI.

J is TRBJ2-3 and V is TRBV4-3; no firm D call. V was pared by 0 bases and J by 0 bases, with 7 bases between. Germline assignment: CDR1 LGHNA and CDR2 YSLEER. This CDR3 spans 15 amino acids. The CDR3 bases are TGCGCCAGCAGCCAAGATTTCCGTAGCACAGATACGCAGTATTTT. Amino acids: CASSQDFRSTDTQYF.

V is TRBV11-2 and J is TRBJ2-1, with D possibly TRBD1 on 6 matching bases. Germline loops: CDR1 SGHAT, CDR2 FQNNGV. V shed 0 bases and J shed 12 bases, with 15 bases lying between them. CDR3 length equals 14 residues. The CDR3 bases are TGTGCCAGCAGCTTAGATTCCAGGGGTTTGGGGCAGTTCTTC. This translates into CASSLDSRGLGQFF.

This clonotype was observed a handful of times. The chain uses TRBV18 and TRBJ2-1; D call uncertain. CDR3 length: 14 residues. The V gene lost 3 bases and the J gene lost 3 bases, with 9 bases spanning the gap. Germline V gene sequence: CDR1 KGHSH, CDR2 LQKENI. The CDR3 DNA follows: TGTGCCAGCTCACCTACTACCTTCTACAATGAGCAGTTCTTC. It translates to CASSPTTFYNEQFF.